This T cell receptor (beta chain) comes out of a study of cytomegalovirus exposure and HLA in healthy donors. The study's findings and limits: An analysis was carried out later, and it reportedly showed fewer N-insertions in an Asian-associated ancestry cluster than the approximately 670-donor mean.

The CDR3 covers 13 residues. V lost 4 bases and J 4 bases, leaving 13 bases between the germline ends. From germline, CDR1 is GTSNPN and CDR2 SVGIG (reference sequence). PCR primers comprised 60 Vbeta and 13 Jbeta primers. The protocol was immunoSEQ multiplex PCR, while the TCRdb copy is restricted to in-frame clones and leaves out a portion. The table records about 140,000 clones, less than 80% of them present only once. Details on this clone: No antigen is known for it.

The sequence was collected from a middle-aged man in good health and CMV-seropositive. The V gene is TRBV30, the J gene TRBJ1-1; the D is unclear. The specimen was PBMCs. The CDR3 DNA reads TGTGCCTGGACTCTCTTAGCGGGCACTGAAGCTTTCTTT. It specifies CAWTLLAGTEAFF.